Presented here are 22 T cell receptor beta chains from one specimen sequenced in a study of blood T cell repertoires in COVID-19. Assay used: immunoSEQ multiplex PCR; TCRdb lists only in-frame clones, some missing. Of 20,000 to 25,000 clones in the sample, around nine tenths were seen once. The sequenced sample consisted of peripheral blood. The receptors here all came from a human donor in a cohort sampled during active COVID-19. The donor label of this sample is uncertain.

This clone was detected only a few times. The chain has TRBV7-9 and TRBJ1-2, with D perhaps TRBD1 (6 bases). Germline CDR1 is SEHNR and CDR2 is FQNEAQ (reference sequence). The CDR3 has 13 residues. Trimming left V 5 bases short and J 5 bases short, with 12 bases between. This CDR3 is CASSADRVYGYTF. In DNA form, the CDR3 reads TGTGCCAGCAGCGCGGACAGAGTTTATGGCTACACCTTC.

V gene TRBV7-9 combines with J gene TRBJ2-7, with 9 positions matching TRBD1. Germline CDR1 SEHNR, CDR2 FQNEAQ (reference sequence). V lost 2 bases, J lost 3 bases, and 14 bases stayed unmatched. The CDR3 is made up of 18 amino acids. This CDR3 is CASSLSYRDRVTNYEQYF. The CDR3 region has the DNA TGTGCCAGCAGCTTAAGTTACCGGGACAGGGTAACAAACTACGAGCAGTACTTC.

This sequence joins TRBV11-3 and TRBJ2-2, with D perhaps TRBD2 (6 bases). The germline gives CDR1 SGHNT, CDR2 YENEEA. This CDR3 has 14 amino acids. Trimming stripped 3 bases from V and 1 base from J, with 6 bases between. CDR3 amino acids: CASSLGGNTGELFF. In DNA, the CDR3 is TGTGCCAGCAGCTTGGGGGGGAACACCGGGGAGCTGTTTTTT.

The count of this clone is one. The CDR3 nucleotides are TGTGCCAGCGGGGCTCGCTGGGAGACCCAGTACTTC. Its protein product is CASGARWETQYF. J is TRBJ2-5 and V is TRBV6-5, with D perhaps TRBD1 (5 bases). The CDR3 consists of 12 residues. Germline loops: CDR1 MNHEY, CDR2 SVGAGI. The V gene lost 8 bases and the J gene lost 5 bases, with 12 bases spanning the gap.

The V and J genes are TRBV6-6 and TRBJ1-5, with D possibly being TRBD1 (5 bases). The CDR3 totals 16 residues. V lost 4 bases, J lost 2 bases, and 15 bases lay in between. Germline V gene sequence: CDR1 MNHNY, CDR2 SVGAGI (reference sequence). Here the CDR3 reads CASSSEGRGGNQPQHF. CDR3 coding DNA: TGTGCCAGCAGTTCCGAAGGACGGGGGGGCAATCAGCCCCAGCATTTT.

This clone was seen a few times. The chain uses TRBV7-9 and TRBJ2-7, with D perhaps matching TRBD1 (6 bases). V was clipped by 3 bases and J by 0 bases, with 9 bases between them. Germline lookup yields CDR1 SEHNR and CDR2 FQNEAQ (reference sequence). The CDR3 sequence is 14 residues long. CDR3 in amino acids: CASSLTGTSYEQYF. CDR3 in DNA: TGTGCCAGCAGCTTGACAGGTACCTCCTACGAGCAGTACTTC.

The V gene is TRBV19, the J gene TRBJ2-5; 8 nucleotides align to TRBD1. In germline, CDR1 is LNHDA, CDR2 SQIVND (reference sequence). CDR3 length equals 14 residues. The ends lost 6 bases at V and 4 bases at J; junction bases unmatched: 7. The CDR3 is CASSLTGGVETQYF. The CDR3 DNA reads as TGTGCCAGTAGCCTAACAGGGGGAGTAGAGACCCAGTACTTC.

This rearrangement joins TRBV18 to TRBJ1-5; weak D call: TRBD1 (5 bases). Germline CDR1 KGHSH, CDR2 LQKENI. The CDR3 extends over 13 amino acids. V lost 4 bases, J lost 6 bases, and 10 bases lay in between. The CDR3: CASSLDIRQPQHF. DNA for the CDR3: TGTGCCAGCTCACTGGACATCCGTCAGCCCCAGCATTTT.

The rearrangement joins TRBV19 to TRBJ2-2, with 9 bases fitting TRBD1. Germline V gives CDR1 LNHDA, CDR2 SQIVND (reference sequence). V shed 3 bases, J shed 6 bases, and the junction held 5 bases outside the gene matches. The CDR3 sequence is 15 residues long. CDR3 coding DNA: TGTGCCAGTAGTATCGCCCGGGACAGGGCCGGGGAGCTGTTTTTT. This codes for CASSIARDRAGELFF.

The chain couples TRBV6-5 to TRBJ2-7; no definite D call. This CDR3 is 14 amino acids long. In germline, CDR1 is MNHEY, CDR2 SVGAGI. V lost 7 bases and J 0 bases, leaving 13 bases between the germline ends. CDR3 in DNA: TGTGCCAGCACCTCGAGCGTACCCTCCTACGAGCAGTACTTC. Amino acids: CASTSSVPSYEQYF.

CDR3 nucleotides: TGTGCCAGCAGTCCTACAGGCTACGAGCAGTACTTC. Its translation is CASSPTGYEQYF. V and J are TRBV6-5 and TRBJ2-7; maybe TRBD1 (5 bases). Germline V CDR1 and CDR2: MNHEY, SVGAGI. Trimming took off 5 bases at V and 3 bases at J, with 8 bases between the two ends. This CDR3 contains 12 residues.

The V call is TRBV28, the J call TRBJ1-4; TRBD1 is a possible D gene (5 bases). CDR1 is MDHEN, CDR2 SYDVKM, per germline. The germline V and J ends were trimmed by 6 bases and 6 bases, with 14 bases remaining between them. There are 14 residues in the CDR3. The CDR3 protein is CASSQGVKDEKLFF. The CDR3 DNA is TGTGCCAGCAGCCAAGGGGTGAAGGATGAAAAACTGTTTTTT.

The chain uses TRBV28 and TRBJ2-7, with 7 bases lining up with TRBD1. This CDR3 is built from 15 residues. V shed 5 bases, J shed 7 bases, and the junction held 14 bases outside the gene matches. Germline loops: CDR1 MDHEN, CDR2 SYDVKM. The chain's CDR3 is CASSLPGTALGEQYF. Here the CDR3 DNA reads TGTGCCAGCAGTCTTCCGGGGACAGCCCTGGGGGAGCAGTACTTC. The complete variable domain, with remaining parts taken from reference TRBV28 and TRBJ2-7, reads DVKVTQSSRYLVKRTGEKVFLECVQDMDHENMFWYRQDPGLGLRLIYFSYDVKMKEKGDIPEGYSVSREKKERFSLILESASTNQTSMYLCASSLPGTALGEQYFGPGTRLTVT.

The chain has TRBV24-1 and TRBJ2-2; D is unclear. The CDR3 spans 14 residues. V was trimmed by 4 bases and J by 4 bases, leaving 9 bases between them. The germline V gene encodes CDR1 KGHDR and CDR2 SFDVKD. The CDR3 DNA reads as TGTGCCACCAGTGACCCCCGGAGCACCGGGGAGCTGTTTTTT. Its protein is CATSDPRSTGELFF.

This sequence joins TRBV5-4 and TRBJ2-7; weak D call: TRBD2 (6 bases). The CDR3 covers 16 residues. V was shortened by 4 bases and J by 0 bases, with 17 bases between the two germline ends. Per germline, CDR1 SGHNT and CDR2 YYREEE (reference sequence). CDR3: CASSPAGGTHSYEQYF. CDR3 bases: TGTGCCAGCAGCCCCGCGGGCGGGACTCACTCCTACGAGCAGTACTTC.

J is TRBJ2-7 and V is TRBV27; 7 nucleotides align to TRBD1. CDR3 length: 13 amino acids. The V gene's germline CDR1 is MNHEY and CDR2 SMNVEV (reference sequence). Germline trimming cut 6 bases from V and 3 bases from J; bases unmatched to any gene: 5. In nucleotides, the CDR3 is TGTGCCAGCAGCCCCCGACAGGGCTACGAGCAGTACTTC. It is translated as CASSPRQGYEQYF.

This sequence joins TRBV3-1 (or the pseudogene TRBV3-2) and TRBJ2-2; tentatively, D is TRBD1 (5 bases). V lost 1 base to trimming and J lost 8 bases, with 11 bases between them. The germline gives CDR1 LGHDT, CDR2 YNNKEL (reference sequence). The CDR3 has 14 amino acids. This CDR3 is CASSQVGVNGELFF. Written as DNA, the CDR3 is TGTGCCAGCAGCCAAGTAGGGGTAAATGGGGAGCTGTTTTTT.

This clone has only one observation. This chain connects TRBV6-2 or TRBV6-3 to TRBJ2-4; weak D call: TRBD2 (7 bases). Trimming removed 0 bases at V and 5 bases at J, with 11 bases between. The length of the CDR3 is 15 residues. Germline lookup yields CDR1 MNHEY and CDR2 SVGEGT. CDR3 sequence (DNA): TGTGCCAGCAGTTACTCGGGGGAGGGGGAAAACATTCAGTACTTC. Its protein is CASSYSGEGENIQYF.

This chain joins TRBV10-3 and TRBJ2-1; maybe TRBD2 (6 bases). The CDR3 length is 14 residues. Germline CDR1 is ENHRY and CDR2 is SYGVKD. V was cut by 4 bases and J by 3 bases, with 10 bases left in between. In DNA, the CDR3 is TGTGCCATCAGTGCGGGGGTATACTACAATGAGCAGTTCTTC. Protein: CAISAGVYYNEQFF.

The chain carries TRBV19 and TRBJ2-7, with 8 bases that match TRBD1. Per germline, CDR1 LNHDA and CDR2 SQIVND (reference sequence). This CDR3 comprises 15 residues. V shed 0 bases and J 3 bases; nucleotides not matched to a gene: 4. CDR3 in DNA: TGTGCCAGTAGTATAGATAGGGACAGGTTCTACGAGCAGTACTTC. As protein: CASSIDRDRFYEQYF.

This clone was found once. V is TRBV9 and J is TRBJ2-1; 10 bases map to TRBD2. Per the germline V gene, CDR1 is SGDLS and CDR2 is YYNGEE. The CDR3 is 16 residues long. J was trimmed by 4 bases and V by 2 bases; bases with no gene match: 6. The CDR3 region is CASSVDLAGAYNEQFF. The CDR3 DNA reads as TGTGCCAGCAGCGTCGACCTAGCGGGAGCTTACAATGAGCAGTTCTTC.

The rearrangement joins TRBV4-1 to TRBJ2-1; 7 nucleotides line up with TRBD2. J lost 7 bases, V lost 4 bases, and 10 bases had no gene match. CDR3 length: 15 residues. Germline-derived CDR1 and CDR2 are MGHRA and YSYEKL. The CDR3 loop is CASSPGRGDWNEQFF. CDR3 in DNA: TGCGCCAGCAGCCCAGGCCGGGGGGACTGGAATGAGCAGTTCTTC.